The rows below give T cell receptor beta chains drawn from one sample of a study of cytomegalovirus exposure and HLA in healthy donors. TCRdb's table, derived via immunoSEQ multiplex PCR, lists solely in-frame clones and lacks some. This sample carries over 130,000 clones, 60% to 85% of them seen once, and the ten largest clones take 6.3%. Sequenced sample: PBMCs. The receptors were gathered from a man between 50 and 59 years old in good health and CMV-seropositive. Each CDR3 is given with its conserved first and last residue. Fields, in order: J gene, D gene, V gene, clone size, CDR3 protein, CDR3 DNA. D genes are given only for firm matches. Some rows have no size entry. The others give once, few or many, or a class for an expanded clone.

>TRBJ1-4|.|TRBV29-1|.
CSVHTGGYGEKLFF
TGCAGCGTTCATACTGGGGGGTATGGTGAAAAACTGTTTTTT
>TRBJ2-7|TRBD2|TRBV28|.
CASSINSGGTYEQYF
TGTGCCAGCAGTATTAATAGCGGGGGCACCTACGAGCAGTACTTC
>TRBJ2-3|.|TRBV5-1|.
CASSILQGTDTQYF
TGCGCCAGCAGCATACTACAGGGCACAGATACGCAGTATTTT
>TRBJ2-5|.|TRBV29-1|.
CSVVGWEVQETQYF
TGCAGCGTTGTCGGGTGGGAGGTACAAGAGACCCAGTACTTC
>TRBJ2-7|.|TRBV28|.
CASSRGYEQYF
TGTGCCAGCAGCCGGGGCTACGAGCAGTACTTC
>TRBJ2-7|TRBD2|TRBV19|.
CASSWRLAGEDEQYF
TGTGCCAGTAGTTGGCGGCTAGCGGGAGAGGACGAGCAGTACTTC
>TRBJ2-7|TRBD2|TRBV5-1|.
CASSLTAGADEQYF
TGCGCCAGCAGCTTAACAGCGGGAGCTGACGAGCAGTACTTC
>TRBJ2-7|.|TRBV11-2|.
CASSSSRLSYEQYF
TGTGCCAGCAGCTCCTCGCGACTCTCCTACGAGCAGTACTTC
>TRBJ2-7|TRBD2|TRBV11-2|.
CASSLTSGGVYEQYF
TGTGCCAGCAGCCTAACTAGCGGGGGGGTCTACGAGCAGTACTTC
>TRBJ1-4|.|TRBV19|.
CASSMAVKLFF
TGTGCCAGTAGTATGGCTGTAAAACTGTTTTTT
>TRBJ1-4|TRBD1|TRBV7-9|.
CASSQGTGEKLFF
TGTGCCAGCAGCCAAGGGACAGGGGAAAAACTGTTTTTT
>TRBJ2-1|.|TRBV20-1|few
CSTQMSNEQFF
TGTAGCACCCAGATGTCCAATGAGCAGTTCTTC
>TRBJ2-4|.|TRBV10-3|.
CAISESHGQQENIQYF
TGTGCCATCAGTGAGTCTCATGGACAGCAAGAAAACATTCAGTACTTC
>TRBJ2-3|TRBD2|TRBV19|few
CASSMAREGPDTQYF
TGTGCCAGTAGTATGGCCCGGGAGGGCCCCGATACGCAGTATTTT
>TRBJ2-3|TRBD2|TRBV28|.
CASSRAGSGTDTQYF
TGTGCCAGCAGTCGAGCGGGGTCTGGCACAGATACGCAGTATTTT
>TRBJ2-7|TRBD2|TRBV28|.
CASNLPGGFYEQYF
TGTGCCAGCAACTTACCGGGGGGTTTCTACGAGCAGTACTTC
>TRBJ2-7|.|TRBV10-3|.
CAISDGGLQTYEQYF
TGTGCCATCAGTGACGGGGGACTCCAAACCTACGAGCAGTACTTC
>TRBJ1-2|TRBD1|TRBV5-6|.
CASRRGQGAGGYTF
TGTGCCAGCAGACGGGGACAGGGGGCGGGTGGCTACACCTTC
>TRBJ2-1|TRBD2|TRBV7-2|.
CASSLSLSGRAYNEQFF
TGTGCCAGCAGCTTATCCCTTAGCGGGAGGGCCTACAATGAGCAGTTCTTC
>TRBJ2-3|TRBD2|TRBV7-8|.
CASSPSGAGDTQYF
TGTGCCAGCAGCCCTAGCGGGGCGGGGGATACGCAGTATTTT
>TRBJ1-1|TRBD1|TRBV19|once
CASIPGARGTEAFF
TGTGCCAGTATTCCCGGGGCCAGGGGGACTGAAGCTTTCTTT
>TRBJ1-2|TRBD1|TRBV6-5|.
CASRVVGGSYGYTF
TGTGCCAGCAGGGTGGTAGGGGGCAGCTATGGCTACACCTTC
>TRBJ2-2|.|TRBV29-1|.
CSVGAPQGSTGELFF
TGCAGCGTTGGCGCCCCCCAGGGGAGCACCGGGGAGCTGTTTTTT
>TRBJ2-1|.|TRBV27|.
CASSPQGNEQFF
TGTGCCAGCAGTCCACAGGGTAATGAGCAGTTCTTC
>TRBJ1-4|TRBD1|TRBV7-9|few
CASSLHRDRGTEKLFF
TGTGCCAGCAGCCTACACCGGGACAGGGGTACCGAAAAACTGTTTTTT
>TRBJ2-1|.|TRBV5-1|.
CASSLSVTEFYNEQFF
TGCGCCAGCAGCTTGTCGGTGACAGAGTTCTACAATGAGCAGTTCTTC
>TRBJ1-2|.|TRBV5-5|.
CASIPDRGWVMDNYGYTF
TGTGCCAGCATCCCAGACCGAGGGTGGGTTATGGATAACTATGGCTACACCTTC
>TRBJ2-7|TRBD1|TRBV11-2|.
CASRRGTDSYEQYF
TGTGCCAGCAGGAGGGGGACAGACTCCTACGAGCAGTACTTC
>TRBJ1-4|TRBD1|TRBV19|.
CASSMTGTDEKLFF
TGTGCCAGTAGTATGACAGGGACGGATGAAAAACTGTTTTTT
>TRBJ2-5|TRBD2|TRBV5-6|few
CASSLVTGGKETQYF
TGTGCCAGCAGCTTGGTAACGGGGGGTAAAGAGACCCAGTACTTC
>TRBJ2-5|TRBD2|TRBV7-2|once
CASSLPRTSLETQYF
TGTGCCAGCAGCCTCCCGAGGACTAGTTTAGAGACCCAGTACTTC
>TRBJ1-1|TRBD1|TRBV11-2|.
CASSLLGQGYTEAFF
TGTGCCAGCAGCTTATTGGGACAGGGGTACACTGAAGCTTTCTTT
>TRBJ1-2|.|TRBV29-1|.
CSVEDREGANYGYTF
TGCAGCGTTGAAGATCGGGAGGGGGCTAACTATGGCTACACCTTC
>TRBJ2-7|TRBD1|TRBV28|few
CASSLVGDRGAYEQYF
TGTGCCAGCAGTTTAGTCGGGGACAGGGGTGCGTACGAGCAGTACTTC
>TRBJ1-1|.|TRBV9|.
CASSVGTGEAFF
TGTGCCAGCAGCGTAGGTACGGGGGAAGCTTTCTTT
>TRBJ2-1|.|TRBV28|.
CASSLGGSSYNEQFF
TGTGCCAGCAGTTTGGGTGGGAGCTCCTACAATGAGCAGTTCTTC
>TRBJ1-2|.|TRBV5-1|.
CASSVSDIYGYTF
TGCGCCAGCAGCGTATCAGATATCTATGGCTACACCTTC
>TRBJ1-2|.|TRBV11-2|.
CASSARVGPVNYGYTF
TGTGCCAGCAGCGCCCGCGTTGGGCCTGTTAACTATGGCTACACCTTC
>TRBJ1-2|.|TRBV6-5|.
CASSYTGTNYGYTF
TGTGCCAGCAGTTACACCGGGACAAACTATGGCTACACCTTC
>TRBJ2-6|TRBD1|TRBV5-6|.
CASSFWTGLSGANVLTF
TGTGCCAGCAGCTTTTGGACAGGGCTATCTGGGGCCAACGTCCTGACTTTC
>TRBJ1-1|.|TRBV7-6|.
CASSLGVAGDTEAFF
TGTGCCAGCAGCTTAGGGGTGGCAGGGGACACTGAAGCTTTCTTT
>TRBJ1-2|.|TRBV6-1|.
CASSLGQGEKGYTF
TGTGCCAGCTCCCTGGGACAAGGCGAAAAGGGCTACACCTTC
>TRBJ2-7|.|TRBV5-1|.
CASSWGTGSSYEQYF
TGCGCCAGCAGCTGGGGGACTGGGAGCTCCTACGAGCAGTACTTC
>TRBJ2-5|.|TRBV6-4|.
CASSDSNALDRRNRETQYF
TGTGCCAGCAGTGACTCGAATGCCCTGGACCGGAGGAATCGGGAGACCCAGTACTTC
>TRBJ2-1|TRBD1|TRBV9|once
CASSVTGPPYNEQFF
TGTGCCAGCAGCGTGACAGGGCCACCCTACAATGAGCAGTTCTTC